The rows below give T cell receptor beta chains drawn from one sample of a study of T cell responses to AZD1222 COVID-19 vaccine. Assay used: immunoSEQ multiplex PCR; TCRdb lists only in-frame clones, some missing. The data show around 140,000 clones, 70% to 90% seen once. This specimen was peripheral blood, taken on day 0 of AZD1222 vaccination. These receptors all come from an adult in good health. The CDR3 runs from the conserved cysteine through the conserved F or W. Each record gives: J gene, D gene, clone size, V gene, CDR3 protein, CDR3 DNA. The D gene is left open where the match is weak. Part of the rows lack a size; the others show once, few, many or a class for expanded clones.

TRBJ2-3,NA,NA,TRBV11-2,CASSLRALLTDTQYF,TGTGCCAGCAGCTTAAGAGCTCTACTCACAGATACGCAGTATTTT
TRBJ2-7,NA,NA,TRBV11-2,CASSSVWGSDAEQYF,TGTGCCAGCAGCTCCGTTTGGGGATCTGATGCCGAGCAGTACTTC
TRBJ2-7,TRBD2,once,TRBV7-8,CASRSLAVVSYEQYF,TGTGCCAGCAGGTCTCTAGCGGTGGTCTCCTACGAGCAGTACTTC
TRBJ2-1,NA,NA,TRBV12-3/TRBV12-4,CASSRLRDNEQFF,TGTGCCAGCAGTCGTCTCCGGGACAATGAGCAGTTCTTC
TRBJ2-3,TRBD2,NA,TRBV5-1,CASTYIAGGTDTQYF,TGCGCCAGCACGTATATAGCGGGGGGCACAGATACGCAGTATTTT
TRBJ2-3,NA,NA,TRBV20-1,CSAGRDTQYF,TGCAGTGCTGGGAGGGATACGCAGTATTTT
TRBJ1-1,NA,NA,TRBV27,CASRGGWTEAFF,TGTGCCAGCAGGGGGGGCTGGACTGAAGCTTTCTTT
TRBJ2-6,TRBD1,once,TRBV28,CASSFWDSSGANVLTF,TGTGCCAGCAGTTTCTGGGACAGCTCTGGGGCCAACGTCCTGACTTTC
TRBJ1-1,NA,NA,TRBV14,CASSQELGWMANTEAFF,TGTGCCAGCAGCCAAGAACTGGGATGGATGGCGAACACTGAAGCTTTCTTT
TRBJ1-5,TRBD1,NA,TRBV7-9,CASSLGTGNNQPQHF,TGTGCCAGCAGCTTAGGGACAGGGAACAATCAGCCCCAGCATTTT
TRBJ1-5,NA,NA,TRBV6-1,CASSEALTYNQPQHF,TGTGCCAGCAGTGAAGCGCTCACCTACAATCAGCCCCAGCATTTT
TRBJ2-1,TRBD2,NA,TRBV30,CAWSFERGGLDEQFF,TGTGCCTGGAGTTTCGAGCGGGGGGGCCTCGATGAGCAGTTCTTC
TRBJ2-1,NA,NA,TRBV5-1,CASSSAGTVQFF,TGCGCCAGCAGCTCCGCCGGGACCGTGCAGTTCTTC
TRBJ1-1,NA,NA,TRBV20-1,CSARLAEAFF,TGCAGTGCCCGGCTGGCTGAAGCTTTCTTT
TRBJ1-1,NA,NA,TRBV5-6,CASSLDQSNTEAFF,TGTGCCAGCAGCTTGGACCAGTCGAACACTGAAGCTTTCTTT
TRBJ2-3,NA,NA,TRBV28,CASKGHWTASTDTQYF,TGTGCCAGCAAAGGTCATTGGACAGCTAGCACAGATACGCAGTATTTT
TRBJ2-7,NA,NA,TRBV5-4,CASSPGHTYEQYF,TGTGCCAGCAGCCCGGGACACACCTACGAGCAGTACTTC
TRBJ2-7,NA,NA,TRBV9,CASSPRPGLIPPKQYF,TGTGCCAGCAGTCCTAGACCGGGACTGATTCCGCCCAAGCAGTACTTC
TRBJ1-5,NA,NA,TRBV12-5,CASGLGDFSLGQPQHF,TGTGCTAGTGGTTTGGGGGACTTTTCGCTTGGGCAGCCCCAGCATTTT
TRBJ1-2,TRBD1,once,TRBV5-1,CASSLSGQGSTRYTF,TGCGCCAGCAGCCTGTCGGGACAGGGCTCTACCCGCTACACCTTC
TRBJ2-1,NA,NA,TRBV6-1,CASSDRIPYNEQFF,TGTGCCAGCAGTGACAGAATCCCCTACAATGAGCAGTTCTTC
TRBJ2-3,NA,NA,TRBV18,CASSPLFGRGATDTQYF,TGTGCCAGCTCACCACTCTTTGGGCGGGGAGCCACAGATACGCAGTATTTT
TRBJ2-6,NA,few,TRBV3-1/TRBV3-2,CASSQDRNSGANVLTF,TGTGCCAGCAGCCAAGATCGAAACTCTGGGGCCAACGTCCTGACTTTC
TRBJ1-5,TRBD1,few,TRBV18,CASSPGTGNQPQHF,TGTGCCAGCTCACCCGGGACAGGCAATCAGCCCCAGCATTTT
TRBJ1-6,TRBD1,NA,TRBV10-1,CATHGRDRATYNSPLHF,TGCGCCACCCATGGCCGGGACAGGGCTACTTATAATTCACCCCTCCACTTT
TRBJ1-4,TRBD1,NA,TRBV15,CATSRAGGNEKLFF,TGTGCCACCAGCAGGGCAGGGGGTAATGAAAAACTGTTTTTT
TRBJ1-3,NA,NA,TRBV27,CASSPLGRGSSGNTIYF,TGTGCCAGCAGTCCCCTCGGGCGGGGATCCTCTGGAAACACCATATATTTT
TRBJ2-1,NA,NA,TRBV20-1,CSAWQGEQFF,TGCAGTGCTTGGCAGGGGGAGCAGTTCTTC
TRBJ1-2,TRBD1,NA,TRBV6-5,CATTPGQGRIAYTF,TGTGCCACCACACCTGGACAGGGGAGAATCGCCTACACCTTC
TRBJ2-7,TRBD2,NA,TRBV2,CASSEALRLAGVLSYEQYF,TGTGCCAGCAGTGAAGCGCTTCGGCTAGCGGGGGTTCTTTCCTACGAGCAGTACTTC
TRBJ1-6,NA,NA,TRBV28,CASSKGGENNSPLHF,TGTGCCAGCAGTAAAGGAGGGGAGAATAATTCACCCCTCCACTTT
TRBJ1-1,TRBD1,NA,TRBV7-2,CASSRGGTGFGAFF,TGTGCCAGCAGCCGCGGCGGGACAGGGTTTGGTGCTTTCTTT
TRBJ2-7,TRBD2,NA,TRBV3-1/TRBV3-2,CASSQGTSLWEQYF,TGTGCCAGCAGCCAAGGGACTAGCCTCTGGGAGCAGTACTTC
TRBJ2-7,NA,NA,TRBV11-3,CASSLGPSSSYEQYF,TGTGCCAGCAGCTTAGGTCCGAGTAGCTCCTACGAGCAGTACTTC
TRBJ1-2,NA,NA,TRBV19,CASRKDGTYGYTF,TGTGCCAGTAGAAAGGACGGGACCTATGGCTACACCTTC
TRBJ1-1,TRBD1,NA,TRBV30,CAWSDRGRTEAFF,TGTGCCTGGAGTGACAGGGGGCGGACTGAAGCTTTCTTT
TRBJ2-1,NA,NA,TRBV9,CASSVGSGDEQFF,TGTGCCAGCAGCGTAGGATCCGGGGATGAGCAGTTCTTC
TRBJ1-5,NA,NA,TRBV5-4,CASSYLNQPQHF,TGTGCCAGCAGCTACCTTAATCAGCCCCAGCATTTT
TRBJ1-1,NA,NA,TRBV28,CASSLLMGTLGAGNTEAFF,TGTGCCAGCAGTTTATTAATGGGGACACTTGGGGCGGGGAACACTGAAGCTTTCTTT
TRBJ1-2,NA,NA,TRBV11-2,CASSSTRGSGGTNYGYTF,TGTGCCAGCAGCTCGACACGGGGAAGTGGGGGCACTAACTATGGCTACACCTTC
TRBJ1-2,NA,NA,TRBV6-5,CASSSFDYYGYTF,TGTGCCAGCAGTTCCTTCGACTACTATGGCTACACCTTC
TRBJ1-5,TRBD1,once,TRBV9,CASSSGQGAQPQHF,TGTGCCAGCAGCTCGGGACAGGGGGCACAGCCCCAGCATTTT
TRBJ2-7,TRBD1,NA,TRBV5-4,CASSYGTAASYEQYF,TGTGCCAGCAGCTACGGGACAGCCGCTTCCTACGAGCAGTACTTC
TRBJ2-1,TRBD2,NA,TRBV4-2,CASSQDTASGYNEQFF,TGTGCCAGCAGCCAAGATACGGCTAGCGGTTACAATGAGCAGTTCTTC
TRBJ2-3,NA,NA,TRBV3-1/TRBV3-2,CASSQGARGTQYF,TGTGCCAGCAGCCAAGGGGCGCGGGGCACGCAGTATTTT
TRBJ2-1,TRBD2,NA,TRBV4-1,CASSQGAGREEPYNEQFF,TGCGCCAGCAGCCAAGGCGCCGGGCGGGAGGAACCCTACAATGAGCAGTTCTTC